What follows are 22 T cell receptor beta chains derived from one specimen sequenced in a study of blood T cells in healthy people across ages. Then a second PCR, running roughly 7 to 11 cycles, was carried out with a sample-barcoded 5' primer and a J-beta primer mix. TCRdb reanalysed the 5' RACE reads using MiXCR and keeps one entry per CDR3 protein. The table shows hundreds of thousands of distinct CDR3 sequences, with around 21% occurring only once. The specimen sequenced was blood. Receptor source: a man in his 70s in good health.

This clonotype appeared many times. The genes are TRBV13 and TRBJ2-5, with D perhaps matching TRBD1 (5 bases). The germline V gene has CDR1 PRHDT and CDR2 FYEKMQ (reference sequence). This CDR3 has 13 residues. V lost 4 bases, J lost 4 bases, and 10 bases lay in between. Written as DNA, the CDR3 is TGTGCCAGCAGCTCAGGGATGGCAGAGACCCAGTACTTC. Translation: CASSSGMAETQYF.

V and J are TRBV18 and TRBJ2-1; TRBD1 matches 8 bases. The CDR3 has 16 amino acids. Germline lookup yields CDR1 KGHSH and CDR2 LQKENI. V trimming: 4 bases; J trimming: 2 bases; junction bases outside the gene matches: 7. The CDR3 is CASSLAGGNTYNEQFF. For the CDR3, the DNA is TGTGCCAGCTCACTGGCAGGGGGCAACACCTACAATGAGCAGTTCTTC.

Written as DNA, the CDR3 is TGCGCCAGCAGCTTACGGACTAACGCCTACGAGCAGTACTTC. Its translation is CASSLRTNAYEQYF. The gene calls are TRBV5-1 and TRBJ2-5, with D possibly being TRBD2 (6 bases). The end of the DNA fits TRBJ2-7 better, so the J call may be wrong. CDR1 is SGHRS and CDR2 is YFSETQ in the germline V gene. The CDR3 sequence is 14 residues long.

The chain is built from TRBV29-1 and TRBJ2-1; TRBD2 is a possible D gene (5 bases). V gave up 6 bases and J gave up 5 bases, with 20 bases separating them. The CDR3 has 15 residues. CDR1 is SQVTM and CDR2 is ANQGSEA in the germline V gene. CDR3 residues: CSVAQTTTGHNEQFF. Here the CDR3 DNA reads TGCAGCGTCGCACAAACGACTACCGGACACAATGAGCAGTTCTTC.

The gene calls are TRBV6-2 or TRBV6-3 and TRBJ2-1; no clear D gene. Per germline, CDR1 MNHEY and CDR2 SVGEGT. Trimming pared 2 bases from V and 7 bases from J, leaving 15 bases between. The CDR3 has 15 residues. The CDR3, as DNA: TGTGCCAGCAGTTACCCGACTCAGCTAAAAAATGAGCAGTTCTTC. It codes for CASSYPTQLKNEQFF.

This clonotype showed up many times. V is TRBV6-6 and J is TRBJ2-6; a possible D gene is TRBD1 (5 bases). CDR3 size: 16 residues. Germline lookup yields CDR1 MNHNY and CDR2 SVGAGI (reference sequence). V was shortened by 5 bases and J by 0 bases, with 11 bases between the two germline ends. The CDR3 DNA sequence: TGTGCCAGCAGTCTCAGACAGCCCTCTGGGGCCAACGTCCTGACTTTC. It yields the protein CASSLRQPSGANVLTF.

As to this clonotype: A much more abundant neighbour one base away suggests this may be a read error. The CDR3 protein is CASSQTSGRETQYF. CDR3 in DNA: TGTGCCAGCAGCCAGACTAGCGGGAGAGAGACCCAGTACTTC. V is TRBV4-2 and J is TRBJ2-5; TRBD2 agrees at 12 bases. With V trimmed by 3 bases and J by 4 bases, 0 bases remained unmatched. Germline loops: CDR1 LGHNA, CDR2 YNFKEQ. This CDR3 has 14 amino acids.

The table lists this clonotype with a few counts. A much larger clone sits a single nucleotide away, making a read error possible. This chain's CDR3 is CSARAPSTTTYEQYF. CDR3 in DNA: TGCAGTGCTAGAGCACCTTCGACAACAACCTACGAGCAGTACTTC. The chain recombines TRBV20-1 with TRBJ2-7, with D hard to call. CDR1 is DFQATT and CDR2 is SNEGSKA in the germline V gene (reference sequence). V lost 1 base and J 2 bases, leaving 15 bases between the germline ends. There are 15 residues in the CDR3.

This chain links TRBV18 with TRBJ2-5; 12 nucleotides align to TRBD1. J lost 5 bases, V lost 1 base, and 5 bases had no gene match. Germline CDR1 is KGHSH and CDR2 is LQKENI. The CDR3 has 16 amino acids. The CDR3 nucleotides are TGTGCCAGCTCACCACGGTTCGGGACAGGGGGCGAGACCCAGTACTTC. As protein: CASSPRFGTGGETQYF. The full variable domain, in which reference TRBV18 and TRBJ2-5 provide the parts outside the CDR3, is NAGVMQNPRHLVRRRGQEARLRCSPMKGHSHVYWYRQLPEEGLKFMVYLQKENIIDESGMPKERFSAEFPKEGPSILRIQQVVRGDSAAYFCASSPRFGTGGETQYFGPGTRLLVL.

Comments on this clonotype: The germline gene is not matched at one end of the junction; a read error may be the cause. The V call is TRBV29-1, the J call TRBJ2-5, with 8 bases fitting TRBD2. The CDR3 extends over 10 amino acids. The germline V gene has CDR1 SQVTM and CDR2 ANQGSEA. CDR3 in amino acids: CSASGGTLYF. The DNA of the CDR3 is TGCAGCGCATCGGGAGGGACCCTGTACTTC.

This clonotype was counted a few times. The chain couples TRBV4-1 to TRBJ2-5; TRBD2 is a possible D gene (6 bases). The better agreement between TRBJ2-1 and the DNA end casts doubt on the J call. The germline gives CDR1 MGHRA, CDR2 YSYEKL. The CDR3 loop spans 17 amino acids. This CDR3 is CASRSRGGTQVSNEQFF. The CDR3 DNA is TGCGCCAGCAGATCGAGGGGTGGGACTCAGGTTAGCAATGAGCAGTTCTTC.

The chain joins TRBV29-1 to TRBJ2-2; D unresolved. The V end lost 4 bases, the J end lost 5 bases, and 8 bases lay between the germline ends. This CDR3 is built from 12 residues. Germline V gene data show CDR1 as SQVTM and CDR2 as ANQGSEA. CDR3 sequence reads: CSVVMGTGELFF. The CDR3 coding sequence is TGCAGCGTTGTAATGGGAACCGGGGAGCTGTTTTTT.

V and J are TRBV11-2 and TRBJ2-7, with 8 nucleotides matching TRBD2. Looked up from germline, CDR1 is SGHAT and CDR2 is FQNNGV. CDR3 length: 15 amino acids. J lost 4 bases, V lost 1 base, and 6 bases had no gene match. CDR3 sequence reads: CASSLVPAGEYEQYF. In DNA form, the CDR3 reads TGTGCCAGCAGCTTAGTCCCAGCGGGAGAGTACGAGCAGTACTTC.

The table lists this clonotype with many counts. The gene calls are TRBV7-2 and TRBJ1-6; the D is unclear. V was pared by 0 bases and J by 8 bases, with 8 bases between. The CDR3 sequence is 14 residues long. Germline lookup yields CDR1 SGHTA and CDR2 FQGNSA. The CDR3 nucleotides read TGTGCCAGCAGCTTAGCGCTTTTGGATTCACCCCTCCACTTT. Translated: CASSLALLDSPLHF. Full variable domain (outside the CDR3, taken from reference TRBV7-2 and TRBJ1-6): GAGVSQSPSNKVTEKGKDVELRCDPISGHTALYWYRQSLGQGLEFLIYFQGNSAPDKSGLPSDRFSAERTGGSVSTLTIQRTQQEDSAVYLCASSLALLDSPLHFGNGTRLTVT.

The chain joins TRBV20-1 to TRBJ2-7; D remains unclear. V lost 1 base to trimming and J lost 7 bases, with 17 bases between them. The CDR3 spans 14 residues. Looked up from germline, CDR1 is DFQATT and CDR2 is SNEGSKA (reference sequence). This CDR3 is CSARAHTGFMEQYF. CDR3 nucleotides: TGCAGTGCTAGAGCTCACACCGGGTTCATGGAGCAGTACTTC.

The V and J genes are TRBV20-1 and TRBJ2-4, with D maybe TRBD2 (6 bases). Trimming left V 6 bases short and J 0 bases short, with 18 bases between. This CDR3 region has 16 residues. The V gene's germline CDR1 is DFQATT and CDR2 SNEGSKA (reference sequence). The CDR3 here is CSAPPRGGIAKNIQYF. The CDR3 region has the DNA TGCAGTGCCCCCCCACGCGGAGGGATAGCCAAAAACATTCAGTACTTC.

This clonotype was counted a few times. CDR3 DNA sequence: TGTGCCAGCAGCCAAGTGGGGGACCCACTCGGAAACACCATATATTTT. It codes for CASSQVGDPLGNTIYF. The chain links TRBV14 to TRBJ1-3; D is possibly TRBD1 (5 bases). The CDR3 extends over 16 amino acids. The germline gives CDR1 SGHDN, CDR2 FVKESK. V was cut by 1 base and J by 4 bases, with 14 bases left in between.

This clonotype occurred a few times. The chain has TRBV10-3 and TRBJ2-7; no firm D call. Germline V gene lookup returns CDR1 ENHRY and CDR2 SYGVKD. The CDR3 extends over 15 amino acids. V dropped 2 bases and J dropped 4 bases, with 15 bases sitting between them. In DNA, the CDR3 is TGTGCCATCAGTGAGGGAGATCCGACAATTTACGAGCAGTACTTC. It encodes CAISEGDPTIYEQYF.

The rearrangement uses TRBV2 and TRBJ2-5; 11 positions match TRBD1. The CDR3 spans 14 residues. The V segment lost 7 bases and the J segment 4 bases; nucleotides outside the gene matches: 5. Per the germline V gene, CDR1 is SNHLY and CDR2 is FYNNEI. The CDR3 sequence is CASKEDRGRETQYF. The CDR3 nucleotides are TGTGCCAGCAAGGAGGACAGGGGGCGAGAGACCCAGTACTTC.

This clonotype was detected only a few times. The V and J genes are TRBV20-1 and TRBJ2-4; 14 nucleotides match TRBD2. Trimming removed 3 bases from V and 1 base from J; junction bases left unmatched: 11. Germline CDR1 DFQATT, CDR2 SNEGSKA (reference sequence). CDR3 length equals 19 residues. CDR3 sequence: CSASQTGLAGVGAKNIQYF. The CDR3 DNA reads TGCAGTGCTAGCCAAACGGGACTAGCGGGAGTTGGTGCCAAAAACATTCAGTACTTC.

The table lists this clonotype with a few counts. A read error may produce the germline difference seen at one junction end. V usage is TRBV18 and J usage is TRBJ2-5; 9 nucleotides align to TRBD1. The V gene's germline CDR1 is KGHSH and CDR2 LQKENI. The CDR3 has 13 amino acids. For the CDR3, the DNA is TGTGCCAGCTCACTACAGGACAGGGGAGAGCAGGACTTC. Its protein product is CASSLQDRGEQDF.

This clonotype has just a few counts. The J gene is TRBJ2-5, the V gene TRBV7-2, with D hard to call. TRBJ2-1 explains the end of the DNA better; the J call may be wrong. This CDR3 spans 13 amino acids. CDR1 SGHTA and CDR2 FQGNSA come from the germline V gene. The CDR3: CASSPPPQNEQFF. For the CDR3, the DNA is TGTGCCAGCAGTCCACCTCCCCAGAATGAGCAGTTCTTC.